This T cell receptor (beta chain) was identified in a study of CD8+ T cells in alopecia areata. After isolation, RNA underwent reverse transcription to generate cDNA as the sequencing template. The protocol was immunoSEQ multiplex PCR, while the TCRdb copy is restricted to in-frame clones and leaves out a portion. The sample records around 120,000 clones, around two fifths being singletons. The CDR3 runs 12 residues. Germline loops: CDR1 GTSNPN, CDR2 SVGIG (reference sequence). Trimming at V came to 5 bases and at J to 7 bases, leaving 8 bases not matched to a gene. This clonotype was sampled from a human donor with alopecia areata. This chain uses TRBV30 with TRBJ2-7, with TRBD2 matching over 7 bases. The sample consisted of CD4+ T cells sorted from blood. CDR3 amino acids: CAWGKGTIEQYF. The CDR3 nucleotides are TGTGCCTGGGGCAAAGGGACTATTGAGCAGTACTTC.